The 8 T cell receptor beta chains listed next were all sequenced from one sample in a study of blood T cell repertoires in COVID-19. Assay: immunoSEQ multiplex PCR; the TCRdb copy retains only in-frame clones and omits some. The data contain approximately 220,000 clones, 80% of them seen just once; the ten biggest clones take up 7.4%. Material for sequencing was PBMCs or T cells enriched from blood (not recorded which). The receptors come from a woman aged 40-49 years with acute COVID-19.

This chain connects TRBV14 to TRBJ1-2, with D tentatively TRBD1 (5 bases). The V gene's germline CDR1 is SGHDN and CDR2 FVKESK. The germline V and J ends were trimmed by 4 bases and 4 bases, with 13 bases remaining between them. There are 14 residues in the CDR3. CDR3 residues: CASSRDFGGYGYTF. The DNA for the CDR3 is TGTGCCAGCAGCCGGGACTTTGGGGGCTATGGCTACACCTTC.

This clone was found many times. Other nucleotide sequences from this sample produce the same CDR3. The chain couples TRBV19 to TRBJ2-5, with a weak D call TRBD1 (6 bases). CDR1 is LNHDA and CDR2 is SQIVND in the germline V gene (reference sequence). Trimming cost V 8 bases and J 4 bases, with 11 bases left between them. The CDR3 loop spans 12 amino acids. The CDR3 protein is CASRQAGETQYF. For the CDR3, the DNA is TGTGCCAGTCGACAGGCGGGAGAGACCCAGTACTTC.

V and J are TRBV5-1 and TRBJ1-3; 7 bases align to TRBD1. J gave up 0 bases and V 0 bases, and 3 bases lay outside the gene matches. CDR1 and CDR2 from the germline V gene are SGHRS and YFSETQ. The CDR3 has 16 amino acids. The CDR3 DNA sequence: TGCGCCAGCAGCTTGGCCGGACAGGCCTCTGGAAACACCATATATTTT. Its translation is CASSLAGQASGNTIYF. The variable domain in full, with the rest retrieved from reference TRBV5-1 and TRBJ1-3, is KAGVTQTPRYLIKTRGQQVTLSCSPISGHRSVSWYQQTPGQGLQFLFEYFSETQRNKGNFPGRFSGRQFSNSRSEMNVSTLELGDSALYLCASSLAGQASGNTIYFGEGSWLTVV.

The chain combines TRBV27 with TRBJ2-3; TRBD2 might be the D (5 bases). With 3 bases removed from V and 1 base from J, the gap between germline ends came to 11 bases. Germline-derived CDR1 and CDR2 are MNHEY and SMNVEV (reference sequence). The CDR3 length is 15 residues. In DNA form, the CDR3 reads TGTGCCAGCAGTTTCTCGGGGAGAGGCACAGATACGCAGTATTTT. Translation: CASSFSGRGTDTQYF.

The chain has TRBV10-3 and TRBJ1-6, with 7 bases identical to TRBD1. Germline CDR1 is ENHRY and CDR2 is SYGVKD. The length of the CDR3 is 14 residues. Trimming took 3 bases from V and 7 from J; bases not matched to a gene: 3. As DNA, the CDR3 is TGTGCCATCAGTGACGAGACAGGGAATTCACCCCTCCACTTT. Residues: CAISDETGNSPLHF.

This clone was counted only a few times. The chain employs TRBV2 and TRBJ1-2; tentative D call: TRBD1 (5 bases). V dropped 0 bases and J dropped 5 bases, with 10 bases sitting between them. Germline V lookup: CDR1 SNHLY, CDR2 FYNNEI. CDR3 length equals 14 residues. The chain's CDR3 is CASSEAWGRYGYTF. CDR3 DNA: TGTGCCAGCAGTGAAGCGTGGGGGAGGTATGGCTACACCTTC. Full variable domain (rest looked up from reference TRBV2 and TRBJ1-2): EPEVTQTPSHQVTQMGQEVILRCVPISNHLYFYWYRQILGQKVEFLVSFYNNEISEKSEIFDDQFSVERPDGSNFTLKIRSTKLEDSAMYFCASSEAWGRYGYTFGSGTRLTVV.

This clone has only one observation. The chain combines TRBV2 with TRBJ1-2, with 8 bases matching TRBD1. The CDR3 is 14 residues long. Germline CDR1 is SNHLY and CDR2 is FYNNEI. V trimming: 7 bases; J trimming: 2 bases; junction bases outside the gene matches: 6. Here the CDR3 DNA reads TGTGCCAGCATACAGGACAGGGTCAACTATGGCTACACCTTC. Protein: CASIQDRVNYGYTF.

The chain is built from TRBV4-2 and TRBJ1-2; no definite D call. This CDR3 is 14 amino acids long. Germline V gene lookup returns CDR1 LGHNA and CDR2 YNFKEQ. V was clipped by 2 bases and J by 7 bases, with 14 bases between them. The CDR3, as DNA: TGTGCCAGCAGCCAACCCGAGCGGGTCAGTGGCTACACCTTC. Its protein is CASSQPERVSGYTF.